The entry below gives a single T cell receptor beta chain sequence along with its context. The CDR3 totals 14 residues. V lost 2 bases and J lost 5, with 14 bases in between. Per the germline V gene, CDR1 is SGHRS and CDR2 is YFSETQ. This entry comes from a study of T-cell reconstitution after alpha-beta-depleted transplantation in children. Researchers prepared the TCRbeta library using unique molecular identifiers, the study reports. MiXCR was run by TCRdb on the PCR reads, yielding one entry per CDR3 protein. The table records nearly 400,000 distinct CDR3 sequences, 20% of them present only once. The receptor comes from a human donor who donated a stem cell graft to a child with acute myeloid leukemia. The chain uses TRBV5-1 and TRBJ2-7, with D perhaps TRBD1 (6 bases). Sample: PBMCs from the stem cell graft donor, taken from the stem cell graft. The CDR3 region has the DNA TGCGCCAGCAGCTTTGACGGCAGGGGAGACGAGCAGTACTTC. As protein: CASSFDGRGDEQYF. Supplemented by reference TRBV5-1 and TRBJ2-7, the full variable domain reads KAGVTQTPRYLIKTRGQQVTLSCSPISGHRSVSWYQQTPGQGLQFLFEYFSETQRNKGNFPGRFSGRQFSNSRSEMNVSTLELGDSALYLCASSFDGRGDEQYFGPGTRLTVT.